The 17 T cell receptor beta chains in this list originate from one sample, sequenced in a study of T-cell reconstitution after alpha-beta-depleted transplantation in children. TCRbeta library preparation incorporated unique molecular identifiers. TCRdb reanalysed the PCR reads using MiXCR and keeps one entry per CDR3 protein. The sample contains approximately 230,000 distinct CDR3 sequences, about 24% of which appear only once. Source: PBMCs, mostly from graft donor cells, taken 360 days after TCRalphabeta/CD19-depleted stem cell transplant. Every receptor here comes from a female patient aged 2 to 10 who had a stem cell transplant for congenital amegakaryocytic thrombocytopenia, so the T cells may come from the graft donor.

This clonotype has more than one count but fewer than ten. V gene TRBV20-1 combines with J gene TRBJ2-7, with D possibly matching TRBD1 (5 bases). Germline CDR1 reads DFQATT; CDR2 reads SNEGSKA (reference sequence). CDR3 size: 13 residues. CDR3 sequence: CSGSPGRVDEQYF. CDR3 DNA: TGCAGCGGCTCTCCAGGGCGCGTCGACGAGCAGTACTTC.

V is TRBV28 and J is TRBJ1-5; TRBD1 might be the D (5 bases). The ends were cut back, 6 bases at V and 9 bases at J, with 21 bases in the middle. The germline CDR1 and CDR2 sequences are MDHEN and SYDVKM. CDR3 length: 15 residues. As DNA, the CDR3 is TGTGCCAGCAGCACCGGGACGCTTCTCGATAGGCCCCAGCATTTT. This encodes CASSTGTLLDRPQHF.

The chain is built from TRBV6-2 or TRBV6-3 and TRBJ2-2; TRBD1 aligns across 10 bases. Losses at the gene ends were 5 bases for V and 4 bases for J; bases not matched to a gene: 7. Per the germline V gene, CDR1 is MNHEY and CDR2 is SVGEGT. The CDR3 is 16 residues long. For the CDR3, the DNA is TGTGCCAGCAGTCCGTACGACAGGGGGCGCACCGGGGAGCTGTTTTTT. Translated: CASSPYDRGRTGELFF.

This clonotype occurred a few times. CDR3 bases: TGTGCCAGCAGCCCTGGGACAGGCAATCAGCCCCAGCATTTT. Protein: CASSPGTGNQPQHF. The chain couples TRBV6-1 to TRBJ1-5, with 7 nucleotides matching TRBD1. The CDR3 is made up of 14 amino acids. Germline V gene sequence: CDR1 MNHNS, CDR2 SASEGT. Trimming took 6 bases from V and 2 from J; bases not matched to a gene: 4.

The sample holds a few counts of this clonotype. This sequence joins TRBV4-1 and TRBJ1-1; TRBD1 matches 8 bases. The CDR3 loop spans 21 amino acids. CDR1 and CDR2 from the germline V gene are MGHRA and YSYEKL. J was trimmed by 0 bases and V by 2 bases; bases with no gene match: 20. The CDR3 sequence: CASSQNLAGGLVWPMNTEAFF. Written as DNA, the CDR3 is TGCGCCAGCAGCCAAAACCTGGCAGGGGGCCTTGTGTGGCCCATGAACACTGAAGCTTTCTTT.

The chain is built from TRBV7-3 and TRBJ1-1, with no clear D. V gave up 3 bases and J gave up 3 bases, with 8 bases separating them. The germline CDR1 and CDR2 sequences are SGHTA and FQGTGA. This CDR3 is 13 amino acids long. Here the CDR3 reads CASSFDLYTEAFF. In nucleotides, the CDR3 is TGTGCCAGCAGCTTCGACTTGTACACTGAAGCTTTCTTT.

This clonotype was observed at least ten times. The chain is built from TRBV15 and TRBJ2-1, with a possible D match to TRBD1 (5 bases). V was trimmed by 0 bases and J by 5 bases, leaving 17 bases between them. The length of the CDR3 is 17 residues. Germline lookup yields CDR1 LNHNV and CDR2 YYDKDF (reference sequence). Here the CDR3 DNA reads TGTGCCACCAGCAGAGATGGGGCACCCTCCCTCCACAATGAGCAGTTCTTC. It is translated as CATSRDGAPSLHNEQFF.

There are a few counts of this clonotype. V gene TRBV13 combines with J gene TRBJ2-7; 7 bases fit TRBD1. Unmatched junction bases numbered 13, after V lost 8 bases and J lost 3 bases. The CDR3 consists of 15 residues. Germline CDR1 is PRHDT and CDR2 is FYEKMQ (reference sequence). CDR3 DNA sequence: TGTGCCAGCCCCCGCGGACGGGACAGCAACTACGAGCAGTACTTC. Translating gives CASPRGRDSNYEQYF. The full variable domain, completed using reference TRBV13 and TRBJ2-7, is AAGVIQSPRHLIKEKRETATLKCYPIPRHDTVYWYQQGPGQDPQFLISFYEKMQSDKGSIPDRFSAQQFSDYHSELNMSSLELGDSALYFCASPRGRDSNYEQYFGPGTRLTVT.

J is TRBJ2-7 and V is TRBV19; 10 bases line up with TRBD1. J gave up 4 bases and V 5 bases, and 8 bases lay outside the gene matches. CDR1 and CDR2 from the germline V gene are LNHDA and SQIVND (reference sequence). The CDR3 length is 15 residues. The CDR3 DNA reads as TGTGCCAGTAGTTCCGCCGGGACAGGGGATTACGAGCAGTACTTC. As protein: CASSSAGTGDYEQYF.

This clonotype was found a few times. The V call is TRBV6-5, the J call TRBJ2-7; 9 bases map to TRBD1. CDR3 length equals 15 residues. Germline V lookup: CDR1 MNHEY, CDR2 SVGAGI. Losses at the gene ends were 4 bases for V and 3 bases for J; bases not matched to a gene: 7. The CDR3 loop reads CASSFGQGPNYEQYF. Here the CDR3 DNA reads TGTGCCAGCAGTTTCGGACAGGGGCCAAACTACGAGCAGTACTTC.

This clonotype has just a few counts. The chain carries TRBV6-2 or TRBV6-3 and TRBJ2-5; no reliable D call. There are 12 residues in the CDR3. Germline CDR1 and CDR2: MNHEY and SVGEGT. The V gene lost 4 bases and the J gene lost 6 bases, with 9 bases spanning the gap. CDR3 residues: CASSLGPQTQYF. The DNA for the CDR3 is TGTGCCAGCAGTTTAGGCCCCCAGACCCAGTACTTC.

This sequence joins TRBV10-3 and TRBJ1-2, with D uncertain. The CDR3 is made up of 14 amino acids. Trimming shortened V by 4 bases and J by 8 bases, and 17 bases separated the two germline ends. CDR1 is ENHRY and CDR2 is SYGVKD in the germline V gene. The CDR3 region is CAISGHSGQRGYTF. The CDR3 DNA reads TGTGCCATCAGTGGGCACAGCGGGCAGAGGGGCTACACCTTC.

This clonotype has more than one count but fewer than ten. This chain joins TRBV10-3 and TRBJ1-2; 7 bases map to TRBD1. J lost 3 bases, V lost 6 bases, and 7 bases had no gene match. The CDR3 length is 14 residues. Germline V lookup: CDR1 ENHRY, CDR2 SYGVKD. CDR3 sequence reads: CAIRQGSSDYGYTF. The CDR3 DNA follows: TGTGCCATCAGACAGGGGTCCTCGGACTATGGCTACACCTTC.

The chain couples TRBV5-1 to TRBJ1-6; tentative D call: TRBD1 (5 bases). The CDR3 has 14 amino acids. V was pared by 1 base and J by 8 bases, with 10 bases between. CDR1 SGHRS and CDR2 YFSETQ come from the germline V gene. CDR3 in amino acids: CASSLREGHSPLHF. CDR3 sequence (DNA): TGCGCCAGCAGCTTGCGAGAGGGACATTCACCCCTCCACTTT.

This clonotype has only a few counts. The chain joins TRBV6-5 to TRBJ2-5, with 7 bases matching TRBD1. V was clipped by 0 bases and J by 3 bases; unmatched bases: 7. Germline-derived CDR1 and CDR2 are MNHEY and SVGAGI. The CDR3 is 16 amino acids. CDR3 residues: CASSYSFRGTEETQYF. The CDR3 DNA reads TGTGCCAGCAGTTACTCCTTCCGTGGGACAGAAGAGACCCAGTACTTC.

This clonotype has a handful of counts. J is TRBJ1-4 and V is TRBV15, with D hard to call. Trimming removed 4 bases at V and 3 bases at J, with 9 bases between. Germline V CDR1 and CDR2: LNHNV, YYDKDF (reference sequence). The CDR3 contains 14 residues. The CDR3 DNA follows: TGTGCCACCAGCATTGCGATACCTAATGAAAAACTGTTTTTT. Its protein product is CATSIAIPNEKLFF.

This clonotype turned up a few times. This chain joins TRBV20-1 and TRBJ2-3; D call uncertain. Trimming stripped 1 base from V and 2 bases from J, with 10 bases between. CDR1 and CDR2 (germline): DFQATT, SNEGSKA (reference sequence). The CDR3 sequence is 14 residues long. The CDR3 loop is CSARVFGVTDTQYF. Here the CDR3 DNA reads TGCAGTGCTAGAGTATTCGGAGTCACAGATACGCAGTATTTT.